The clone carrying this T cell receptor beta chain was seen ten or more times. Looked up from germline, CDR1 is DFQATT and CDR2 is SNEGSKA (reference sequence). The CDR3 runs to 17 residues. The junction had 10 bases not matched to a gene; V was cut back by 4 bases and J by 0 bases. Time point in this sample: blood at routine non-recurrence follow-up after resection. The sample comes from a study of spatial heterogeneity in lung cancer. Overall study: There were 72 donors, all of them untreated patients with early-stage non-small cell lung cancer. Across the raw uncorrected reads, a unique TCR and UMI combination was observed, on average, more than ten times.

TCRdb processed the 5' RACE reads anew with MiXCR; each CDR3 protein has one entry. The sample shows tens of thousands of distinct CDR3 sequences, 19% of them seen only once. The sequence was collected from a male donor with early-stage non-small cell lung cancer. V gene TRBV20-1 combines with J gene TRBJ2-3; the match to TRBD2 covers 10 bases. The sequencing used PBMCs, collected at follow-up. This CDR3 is CSAIRASGGLSTDTQYF. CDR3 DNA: TGCAGTGCTATTAGGGCTAGCGGGGGCCTGAGCACAGATACGCAGTATTTT.